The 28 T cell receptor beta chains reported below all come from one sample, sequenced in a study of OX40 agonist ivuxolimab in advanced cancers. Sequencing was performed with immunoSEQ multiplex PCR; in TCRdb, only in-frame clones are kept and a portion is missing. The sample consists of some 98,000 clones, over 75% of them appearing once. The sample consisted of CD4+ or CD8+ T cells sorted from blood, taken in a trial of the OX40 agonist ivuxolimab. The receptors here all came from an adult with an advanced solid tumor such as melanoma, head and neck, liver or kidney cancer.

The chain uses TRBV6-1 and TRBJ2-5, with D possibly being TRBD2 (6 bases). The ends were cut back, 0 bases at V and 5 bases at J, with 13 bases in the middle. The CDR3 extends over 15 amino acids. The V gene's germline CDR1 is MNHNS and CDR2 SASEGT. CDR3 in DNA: TGTGCCAGCAGTGAAGCGGGCGGGATTAGGGAGACCCAGTACTTC. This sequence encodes CASSEAGGIRETQYF.

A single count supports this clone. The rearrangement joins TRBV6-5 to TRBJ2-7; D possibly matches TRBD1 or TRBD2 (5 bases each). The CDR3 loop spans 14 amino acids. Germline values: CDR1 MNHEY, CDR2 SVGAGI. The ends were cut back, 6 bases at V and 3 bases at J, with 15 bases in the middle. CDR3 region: CASSKGTGGYEQYF. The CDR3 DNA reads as TGTGCCAGCAGCAAGGGGACCGGAGGCTACGAGCAGTACTTC.

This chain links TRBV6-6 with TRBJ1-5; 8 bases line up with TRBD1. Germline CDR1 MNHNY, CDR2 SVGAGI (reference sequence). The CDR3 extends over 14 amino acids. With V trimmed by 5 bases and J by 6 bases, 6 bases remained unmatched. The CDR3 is CASSKTGARQPQHF. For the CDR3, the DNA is TGTGCCAGCAGTAAGACAGGGGCCCGTCAGCCCCAGCATTTT.

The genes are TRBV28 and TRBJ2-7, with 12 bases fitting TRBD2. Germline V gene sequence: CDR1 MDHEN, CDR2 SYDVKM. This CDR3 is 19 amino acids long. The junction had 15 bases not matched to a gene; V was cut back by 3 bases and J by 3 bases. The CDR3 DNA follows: TGTGCCAGCAGTTTTCGGGGGCGCAGACTAGCGGGAGTAGACTACGAGCAGTACTTC. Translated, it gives CASSFRGRRLAGVDYEQYF.

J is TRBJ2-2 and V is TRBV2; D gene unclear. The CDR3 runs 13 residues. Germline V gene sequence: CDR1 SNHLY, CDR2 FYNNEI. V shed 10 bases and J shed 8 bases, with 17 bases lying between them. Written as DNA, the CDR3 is TGTGCCAAGACCGGGCCGCTGGCTGGGGAGCTGTTTTTT. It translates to CAKTGPLAGELFF.

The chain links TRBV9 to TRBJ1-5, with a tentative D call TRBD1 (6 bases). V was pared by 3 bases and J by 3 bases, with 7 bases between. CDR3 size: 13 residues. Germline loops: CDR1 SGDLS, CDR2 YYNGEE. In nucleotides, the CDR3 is TGTGCCAGCAGCGCAGGGGTCAATCAGCCCCAGCATTTT. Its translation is CASSAGVNQPQHF.

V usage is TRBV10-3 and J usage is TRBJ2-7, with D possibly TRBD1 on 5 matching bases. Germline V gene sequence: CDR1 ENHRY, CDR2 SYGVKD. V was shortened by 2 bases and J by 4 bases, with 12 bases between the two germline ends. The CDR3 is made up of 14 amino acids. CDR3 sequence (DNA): TGTGCCATCAGTGAGATAGGGAAGGGGTACGAGCAGTACTTC. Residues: CAISEIGKGYEQYF.

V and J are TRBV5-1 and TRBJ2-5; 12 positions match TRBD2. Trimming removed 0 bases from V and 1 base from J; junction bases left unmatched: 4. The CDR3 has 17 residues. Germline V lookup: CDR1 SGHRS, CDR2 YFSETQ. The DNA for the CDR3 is TGCGCCAGCAGCTTGGGACTAGCGGGGGACGTCCAAGAGACCCAGTACTTC. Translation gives CASSLGLAGDVQETQYF.

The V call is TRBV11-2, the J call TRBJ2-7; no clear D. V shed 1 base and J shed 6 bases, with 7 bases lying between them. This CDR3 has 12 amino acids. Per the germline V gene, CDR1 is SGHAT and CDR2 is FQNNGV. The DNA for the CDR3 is TGTGCCAGCAGCTTAGCAGGAATCGAGCAGTACTTC. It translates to CASSLAGIEQYF.

The CDR3: CASSFRGREQYF. CDR3 in DNA: TGTGCCAGCAGCTTTAGGGGGCGTGAGCAGTACTTC. The chain combines TRBV5-4 with TRBJ2-7, with 7 nucleotides matching TRBD1. The CDR3 runs 12 residues. Germline assignment: CDR1 SGHNT and CDR2 YYREEE (reference sequence). V trimming: 2 bases; J trimming: 7 bases; junction bases outside the gene matches: 3.

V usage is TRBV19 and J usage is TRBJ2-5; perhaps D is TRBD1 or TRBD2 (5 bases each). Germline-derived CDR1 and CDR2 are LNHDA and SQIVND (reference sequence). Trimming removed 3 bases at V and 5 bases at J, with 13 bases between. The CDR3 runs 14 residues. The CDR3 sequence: CASSIQPGTETQYF. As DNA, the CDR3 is TGTGCCAGTAGTATCCAGCCGGGGACGGAGACCCAGTACTTC. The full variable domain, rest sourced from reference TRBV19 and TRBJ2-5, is DGGITQSPKYLFRKEGQNVTLSCEQNLNHDAMYWYRQDPGQGLRLIYYSQIVNDFQKGDIAEGYSVSREKKESFPLTVTSAQKNPTAFYLCASSIQPGTETQYFGPGTRLLVL.

CDR3 sequence (DNA): TGCGCCAGCAGCTTGGAAGGTAGCCTCTCCTACGAGCAGTACTTC. It encodes CASSLEGSLSYEQYF. The V call is TRBV5-1, the J call TRBJ2-7, with no clear D. The germline V gene has CDR1 SGHRS and CDR2 YFSETQ. This CDR3 is 15 amino acids long. The V end lost 0 bases, the J end lost 0 bases, and 10 bases lay between the germline ends.

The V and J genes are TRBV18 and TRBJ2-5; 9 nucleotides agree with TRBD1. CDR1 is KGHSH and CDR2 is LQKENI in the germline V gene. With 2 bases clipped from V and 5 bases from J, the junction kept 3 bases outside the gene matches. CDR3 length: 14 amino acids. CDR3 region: CASSPGTGWETQYF. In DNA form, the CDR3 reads TGTGCCAGCTCACCAGGGACAGGGTGGGAGACCCAGTACTTC.

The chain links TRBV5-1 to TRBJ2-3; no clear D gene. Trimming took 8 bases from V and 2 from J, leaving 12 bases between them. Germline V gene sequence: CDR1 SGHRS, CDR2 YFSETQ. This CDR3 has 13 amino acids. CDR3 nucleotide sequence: TGCGCCAGTTATTATAGGGCCACAGATACGCAGTATTTT. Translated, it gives CASYYRATDTQYF.

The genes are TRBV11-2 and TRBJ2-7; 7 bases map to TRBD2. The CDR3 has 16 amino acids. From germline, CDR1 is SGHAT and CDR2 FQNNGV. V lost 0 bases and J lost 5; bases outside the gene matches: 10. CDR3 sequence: CASSLDHERDGDEQYF. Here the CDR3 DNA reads TGTGCCAGCAGCTTAGATCACGAGCGGGACGGCGACGAGCAGTACTTC. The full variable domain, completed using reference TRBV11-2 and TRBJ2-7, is EAGVAQSPRYKIIEKRQSVAFWCNPISGHATLYWYQQILGQGPKLLIQFQNNGVVDDSQLPKDRFSAERLKGVDSTLKIQPAKLEDSAVYLCASSLDHERDGDEQYFGPGTRLTVT.

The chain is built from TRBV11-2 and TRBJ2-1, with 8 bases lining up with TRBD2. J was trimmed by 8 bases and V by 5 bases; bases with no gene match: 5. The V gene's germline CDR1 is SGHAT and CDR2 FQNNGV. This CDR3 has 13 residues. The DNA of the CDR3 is TGTGCCAGCAGCCCGAGGACTAGCCATGAGCAGTTCTTC. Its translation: CASSPRTSHEQFF.

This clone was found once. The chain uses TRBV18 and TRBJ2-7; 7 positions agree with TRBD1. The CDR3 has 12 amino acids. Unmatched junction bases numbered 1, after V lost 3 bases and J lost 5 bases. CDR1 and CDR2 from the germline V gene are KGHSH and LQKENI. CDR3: CASSPDRDEQYF. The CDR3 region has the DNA TGTGCCAGCTCACCCGACAGGGACGAGCAGTACTTC.

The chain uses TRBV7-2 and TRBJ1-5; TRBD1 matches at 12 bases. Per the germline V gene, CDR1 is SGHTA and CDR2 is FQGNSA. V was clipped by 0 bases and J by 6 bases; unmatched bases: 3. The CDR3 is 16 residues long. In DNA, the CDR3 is TGTGCCAGCAGCTTAGCAGGGACAGGGGGCGGTCAGCCCCAGCATTTT. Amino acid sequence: CASSLAGTGGGQPQHF.

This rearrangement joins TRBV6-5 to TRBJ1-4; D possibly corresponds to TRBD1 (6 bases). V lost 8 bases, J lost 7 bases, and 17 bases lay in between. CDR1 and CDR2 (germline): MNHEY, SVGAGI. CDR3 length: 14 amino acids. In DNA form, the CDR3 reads TGTGCCAGCTGGACCCGGACAGCCTCTGAAAAACTGTTTTTT. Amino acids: CASWTRTASEKLFF.

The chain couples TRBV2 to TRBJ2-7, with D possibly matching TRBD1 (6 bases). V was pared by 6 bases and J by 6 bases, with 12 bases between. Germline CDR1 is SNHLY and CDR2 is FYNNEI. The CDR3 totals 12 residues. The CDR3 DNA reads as TGTGCCAGCAGCGCCGGACAGCTCGAGCAGTACTTC. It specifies CASSAGQLEQYF.

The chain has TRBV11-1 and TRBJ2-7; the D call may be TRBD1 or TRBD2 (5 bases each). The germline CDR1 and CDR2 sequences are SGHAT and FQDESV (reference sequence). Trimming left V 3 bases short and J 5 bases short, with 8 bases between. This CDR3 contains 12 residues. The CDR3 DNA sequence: TGTGCCAGCAGCTTTGGGACGAACGAGCAGTACTTC. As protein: CASSFGTNEQYF.

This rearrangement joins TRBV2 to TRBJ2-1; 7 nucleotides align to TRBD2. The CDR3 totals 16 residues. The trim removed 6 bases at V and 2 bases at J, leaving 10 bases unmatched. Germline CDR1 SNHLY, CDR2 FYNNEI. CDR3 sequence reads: CASRGLVGRPYNEQFF. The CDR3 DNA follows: TGTGCCAGCAGAGGGTTAGTCGGGAGGCCCTACAATGAGCAGTTCTTC.

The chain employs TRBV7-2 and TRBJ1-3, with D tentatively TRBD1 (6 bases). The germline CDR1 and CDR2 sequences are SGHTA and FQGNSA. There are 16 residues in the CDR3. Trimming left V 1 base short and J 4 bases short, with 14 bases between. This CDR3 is CASSLGGGPGGNTIYF. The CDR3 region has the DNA TGTGCCAGCAGCTTAGGCGGGGGGCCGGGGGGAAACACCATATATTTT.

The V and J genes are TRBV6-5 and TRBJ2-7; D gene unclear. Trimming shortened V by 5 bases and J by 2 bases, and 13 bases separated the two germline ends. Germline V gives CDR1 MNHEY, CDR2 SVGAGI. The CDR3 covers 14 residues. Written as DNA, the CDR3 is TGTGCCAGCAGTAAGGACGGTAAAACCTACGAGCAGTACTTC. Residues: CASSKDGKTYEQYF.

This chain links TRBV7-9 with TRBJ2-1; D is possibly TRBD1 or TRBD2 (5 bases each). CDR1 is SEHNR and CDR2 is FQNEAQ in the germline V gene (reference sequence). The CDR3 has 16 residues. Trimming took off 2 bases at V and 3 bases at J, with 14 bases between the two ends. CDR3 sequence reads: CASSLWGQTSYNEQFF. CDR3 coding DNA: TGTGCCAGCAGCTTATGGGGCCAAACTAGCTACAATGAGCAGTTCTTC.

The CDR3 spells CASSLPPPDTGELFF. The DNA of the CDR3 is TGTGCCAGCAGCTTGCCTCCCCCAGACACCGGGGAGCTGTTTTTT. V and J are TRBV5-8 and TRBJ2-2; D remains ambiguous. Germline CDR1 SGHTS, CDR2 YDEGEE. The CDR3 length is 15 residues. Trimming shortened V by 1 base and J by 3 bases, and 10 bases separated the two germline ends.

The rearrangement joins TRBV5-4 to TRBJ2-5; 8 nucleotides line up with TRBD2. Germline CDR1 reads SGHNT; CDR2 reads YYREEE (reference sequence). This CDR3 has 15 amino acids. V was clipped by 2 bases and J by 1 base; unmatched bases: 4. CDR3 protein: CASSFGREAQETQYF. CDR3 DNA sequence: TGTGCCAGCAGCTTCGGGCGGGAGGCCCAAGAGACCCAGTACTTC.

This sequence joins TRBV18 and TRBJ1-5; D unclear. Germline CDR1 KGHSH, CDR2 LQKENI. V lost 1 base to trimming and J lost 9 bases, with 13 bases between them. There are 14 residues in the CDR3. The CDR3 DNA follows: TGTGCCAGCTCACCACAAAAAAGTGAGGGGCCCCAGCATTTT. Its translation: CASSPQKSEGPQHF.